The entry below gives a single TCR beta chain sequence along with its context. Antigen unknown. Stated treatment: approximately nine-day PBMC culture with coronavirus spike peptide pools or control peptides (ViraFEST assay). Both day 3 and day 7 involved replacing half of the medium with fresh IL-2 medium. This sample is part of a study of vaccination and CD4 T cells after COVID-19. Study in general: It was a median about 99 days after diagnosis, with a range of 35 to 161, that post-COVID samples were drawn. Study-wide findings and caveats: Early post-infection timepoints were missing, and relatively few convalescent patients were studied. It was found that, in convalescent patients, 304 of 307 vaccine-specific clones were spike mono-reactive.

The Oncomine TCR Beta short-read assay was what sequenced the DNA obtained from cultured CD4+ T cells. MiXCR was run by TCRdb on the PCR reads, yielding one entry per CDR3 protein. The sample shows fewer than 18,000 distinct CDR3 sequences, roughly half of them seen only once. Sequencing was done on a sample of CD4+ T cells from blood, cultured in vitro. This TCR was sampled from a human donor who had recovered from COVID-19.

The CDR3 loop is CASSFAQGQGAYEQYF. CDR3 nucleotide sequence: TGTGCCAGCAGTTTCGCGCAGGGACAGGGTGCCTACGAGCAGTACTTC. The chain links TRBV12-3 or TRBV12-4 to TRBJ2-7; 9 nucleotides agree with TRBD1. V lost 3 bases and J lost 2; bases outside the gene matches: 8. The CDR3 spans 16 residues.